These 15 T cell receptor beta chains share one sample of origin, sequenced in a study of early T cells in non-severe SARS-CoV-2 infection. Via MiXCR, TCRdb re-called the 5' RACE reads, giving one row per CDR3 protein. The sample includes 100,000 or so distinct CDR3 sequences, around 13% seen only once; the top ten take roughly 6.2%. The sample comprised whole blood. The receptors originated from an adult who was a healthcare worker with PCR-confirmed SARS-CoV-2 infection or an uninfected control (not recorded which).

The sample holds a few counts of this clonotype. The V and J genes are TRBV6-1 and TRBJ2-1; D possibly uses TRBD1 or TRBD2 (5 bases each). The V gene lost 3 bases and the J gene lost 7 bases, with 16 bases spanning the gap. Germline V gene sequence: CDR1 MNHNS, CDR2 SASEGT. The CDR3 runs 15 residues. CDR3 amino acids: CASSETGTPRNEQFF. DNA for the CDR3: TGTGCCAGCAGTGAGACGGGGACCCCGAGGAATGAGCAGTTCTTC.

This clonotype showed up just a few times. The DNA for the CDR3 is TGTGCCAGCGGCCCAGCGGGAGTGGGGGAGCTGTTTTTT. As protein: CASGPAGVGELFF. This sequence joins TRBV2 and TRBJ2-2; 8 nucleotides agree with TRBD2. The germline V gene encodes CDR1 SNHLY and CDR2 FYNNEI. V was clipped by 8 bases and J by 8 bases; unmatched bases: 7. The CDR3 sequence is 13 residues long.

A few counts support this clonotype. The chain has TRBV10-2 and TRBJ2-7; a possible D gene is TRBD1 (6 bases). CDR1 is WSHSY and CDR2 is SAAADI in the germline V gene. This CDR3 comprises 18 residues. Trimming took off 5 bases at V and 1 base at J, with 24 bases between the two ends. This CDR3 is CASSLTGTTRPGSYEQYF. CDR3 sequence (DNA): TGCGCCAGCAGTCTTACAGGGACCACCAGGCCGGGTTCCTACGAGCAGTACTTC.

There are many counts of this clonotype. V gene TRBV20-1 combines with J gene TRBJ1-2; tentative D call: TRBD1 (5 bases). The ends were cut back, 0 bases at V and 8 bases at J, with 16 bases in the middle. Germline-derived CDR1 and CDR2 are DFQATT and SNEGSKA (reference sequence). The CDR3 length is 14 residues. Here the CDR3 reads CSARDPKGMVGYTF. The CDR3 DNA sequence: TGCAGTGCTAGAGACCCTAAGGGGATGGTCGGCTACACCTTC.

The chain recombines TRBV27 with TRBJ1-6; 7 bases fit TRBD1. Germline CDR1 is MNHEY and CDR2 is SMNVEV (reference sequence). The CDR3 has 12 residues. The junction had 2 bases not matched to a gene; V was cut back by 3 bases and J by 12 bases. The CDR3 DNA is TGTGCCAGCAGTTTCAGGGGGAGACCCCTCCACTTT. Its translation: CASSFRGRPLHF.

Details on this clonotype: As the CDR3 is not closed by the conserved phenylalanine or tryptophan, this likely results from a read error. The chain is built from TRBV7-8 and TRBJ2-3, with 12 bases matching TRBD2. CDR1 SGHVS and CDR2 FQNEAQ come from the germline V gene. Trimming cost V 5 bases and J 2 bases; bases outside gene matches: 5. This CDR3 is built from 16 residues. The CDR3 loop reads CASSPRLAGDTDTQYY. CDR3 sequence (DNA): TGTGCCAGCAGCCCCAGACTAGCGGGAGACACAGATACGCAGTATTAT.

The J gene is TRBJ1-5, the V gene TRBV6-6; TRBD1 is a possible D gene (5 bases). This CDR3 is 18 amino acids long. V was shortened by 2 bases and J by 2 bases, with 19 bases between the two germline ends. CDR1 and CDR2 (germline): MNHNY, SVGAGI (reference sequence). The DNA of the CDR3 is TGTGCCAGCAGTTACGGGGGGTCTCCTTGGGGACGCAATCAGCCCCAGCATTTT. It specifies CASSYGGSPWGRNQPQHF.

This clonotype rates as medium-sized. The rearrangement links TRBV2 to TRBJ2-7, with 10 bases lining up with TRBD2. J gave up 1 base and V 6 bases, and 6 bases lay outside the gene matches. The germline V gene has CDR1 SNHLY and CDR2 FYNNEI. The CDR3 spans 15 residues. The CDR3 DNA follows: TGTGCCAGCAGAACCGGGACTAGCGAGTCCTACGAGCAGTACTTC. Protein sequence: CASRTGTSESYEQYF.

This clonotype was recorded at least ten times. The CDR3 here is CASSLSAASNQPQHF. DNA for the CDR3: TGTGCCAGCAGTTTATCGGCGGCAAGCAATCAGCCCCAGCATTTT. The chain links TRBV27 to TRBJ1-5; D gene uncertain. This CDR3 is built from 15 residues. The V gene lost 0 bases and the J gene lost 1 base, with 7 bases spanning the gap. Germline CDR1 reads MNHEY; CDR2 reads SMNVEV (reference sequence).

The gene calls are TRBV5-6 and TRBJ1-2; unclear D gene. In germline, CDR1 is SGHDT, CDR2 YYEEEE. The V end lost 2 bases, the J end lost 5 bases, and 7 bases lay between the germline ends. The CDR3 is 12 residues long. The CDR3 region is CASSFLFYGYTF. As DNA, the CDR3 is TGTGCCAGCAGCTTCCTCTTTTATGGCTACACCTTC.

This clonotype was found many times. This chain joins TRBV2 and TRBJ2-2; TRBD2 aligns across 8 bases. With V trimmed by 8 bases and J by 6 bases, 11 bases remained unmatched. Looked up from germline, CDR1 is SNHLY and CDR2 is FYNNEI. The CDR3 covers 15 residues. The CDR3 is CASCLREDRSGELFF. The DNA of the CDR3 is TGTGCCAGCTGCTTGCGGGAGGATCGGTCCGGGGAGCTGTTTTTT.

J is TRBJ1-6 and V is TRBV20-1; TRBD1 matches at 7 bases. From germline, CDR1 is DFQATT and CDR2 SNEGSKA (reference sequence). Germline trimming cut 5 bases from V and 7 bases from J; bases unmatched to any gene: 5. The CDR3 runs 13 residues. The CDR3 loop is CSAPGQLNSPLHF. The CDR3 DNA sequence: TGCAGTGCTCCGGGACAGTTAAATTCACCCCTCCACTTT.

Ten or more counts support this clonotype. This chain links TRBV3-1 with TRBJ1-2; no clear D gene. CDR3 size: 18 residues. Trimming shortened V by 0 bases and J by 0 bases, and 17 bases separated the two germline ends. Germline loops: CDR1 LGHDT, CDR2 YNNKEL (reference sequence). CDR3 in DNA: TGTGCCAGCAGCCAAGATGATTTCGGTGCGGCCACTAACTATGGCTACACCTTC. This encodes CASSQDDFGAATNYGYTF.

This chain's CDR3 is CSVGGGLAGLEQFF. CDR3 nucleotide sequence: TGCAGCGTTGGGGGAGGACTAGCGGGACTTGAGCAGTTCTTC. This chain uses TRBV29-1 with TRBJ2-1; 12 bases line up with TRBD2. V lost 4 bases and J lost 9; bases outside the gene matches: 7. The CDR3 spans 14 residues. Germline CDR1 SQVTM, CDR2 ANQGSEA.

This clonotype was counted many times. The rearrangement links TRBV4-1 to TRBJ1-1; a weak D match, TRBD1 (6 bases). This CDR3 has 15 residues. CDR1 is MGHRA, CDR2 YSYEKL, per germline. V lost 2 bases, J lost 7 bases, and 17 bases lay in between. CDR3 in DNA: TGCGCCAGCAGCCAAATGCGGGACAAAGGACATGAAGCTTTCTTT. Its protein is CASSQMRDKGHEAFF.